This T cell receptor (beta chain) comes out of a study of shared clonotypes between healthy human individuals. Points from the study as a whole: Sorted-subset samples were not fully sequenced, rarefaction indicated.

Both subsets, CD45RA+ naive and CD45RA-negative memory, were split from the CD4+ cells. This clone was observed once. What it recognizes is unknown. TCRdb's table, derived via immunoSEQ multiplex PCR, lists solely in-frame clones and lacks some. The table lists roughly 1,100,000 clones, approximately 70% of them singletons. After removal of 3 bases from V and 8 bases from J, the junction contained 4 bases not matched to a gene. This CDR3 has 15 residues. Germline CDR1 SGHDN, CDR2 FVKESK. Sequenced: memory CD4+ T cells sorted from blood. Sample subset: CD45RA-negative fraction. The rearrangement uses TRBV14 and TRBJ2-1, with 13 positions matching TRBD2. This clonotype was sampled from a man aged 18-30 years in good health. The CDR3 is CASSQRLAGGYEQFF. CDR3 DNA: TGTGCCAGCAGCCAGAGACTAGCGGGAGGCTATGAGCAGTTCTTC.